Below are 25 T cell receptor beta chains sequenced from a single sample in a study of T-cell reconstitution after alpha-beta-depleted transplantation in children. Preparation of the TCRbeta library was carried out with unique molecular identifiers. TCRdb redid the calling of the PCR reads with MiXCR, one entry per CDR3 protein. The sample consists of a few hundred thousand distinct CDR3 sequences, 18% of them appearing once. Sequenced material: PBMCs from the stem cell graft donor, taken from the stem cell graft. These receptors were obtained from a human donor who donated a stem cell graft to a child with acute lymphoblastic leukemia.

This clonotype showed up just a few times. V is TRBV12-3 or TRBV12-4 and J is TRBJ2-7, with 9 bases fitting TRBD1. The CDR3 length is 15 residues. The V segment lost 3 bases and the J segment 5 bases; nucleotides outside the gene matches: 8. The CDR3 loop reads CASSFFGTGSHEQYF. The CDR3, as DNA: TGTGCCAGCAGTTTTTTTGGGACAGGGAGTCACGAGCAGTACTTC.

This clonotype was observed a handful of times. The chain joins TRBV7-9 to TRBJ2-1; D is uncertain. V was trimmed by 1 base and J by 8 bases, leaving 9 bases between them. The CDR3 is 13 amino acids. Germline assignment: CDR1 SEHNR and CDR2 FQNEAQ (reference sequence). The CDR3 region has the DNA TGTGCCAGCAGCTTAGGCGTAGGCGATGAGCAGTTCTTC. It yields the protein CASSLGVGDEQFF.

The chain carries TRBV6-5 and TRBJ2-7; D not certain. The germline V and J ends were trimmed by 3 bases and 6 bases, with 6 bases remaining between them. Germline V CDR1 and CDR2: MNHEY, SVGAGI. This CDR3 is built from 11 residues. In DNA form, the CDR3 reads TGTGCCAGCAGTTATGCTCTCGAGCAGTACTTC. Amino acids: CASSYALEQYF.

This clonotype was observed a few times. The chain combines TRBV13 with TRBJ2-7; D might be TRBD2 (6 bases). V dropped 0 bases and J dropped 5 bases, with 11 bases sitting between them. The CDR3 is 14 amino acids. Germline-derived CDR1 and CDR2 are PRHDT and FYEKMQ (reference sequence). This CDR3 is CASSLGLALHEQYF. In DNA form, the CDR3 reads TGTGCCAGCAGCTTAGGACTAGCCCTCCACGAGCAGTACTTC.

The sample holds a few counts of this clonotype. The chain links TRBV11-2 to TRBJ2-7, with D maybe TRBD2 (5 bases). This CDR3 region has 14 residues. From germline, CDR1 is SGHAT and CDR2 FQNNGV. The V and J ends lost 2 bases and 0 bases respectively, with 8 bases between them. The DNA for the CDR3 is TGTGCCAGCAGCTTAATGAGCGGCTCCTACGAGCAGTACTTC. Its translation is CASSLMSGSYEQYF.

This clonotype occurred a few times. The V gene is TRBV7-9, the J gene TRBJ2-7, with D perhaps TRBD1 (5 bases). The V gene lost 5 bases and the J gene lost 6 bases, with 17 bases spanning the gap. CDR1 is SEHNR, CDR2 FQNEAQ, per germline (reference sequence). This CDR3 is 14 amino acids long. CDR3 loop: CASSTDEGRGEQYF. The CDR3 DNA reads TGTGCCAGCAGCACGGACGAAGGAAGGGGCGAGCAGTACTTC.

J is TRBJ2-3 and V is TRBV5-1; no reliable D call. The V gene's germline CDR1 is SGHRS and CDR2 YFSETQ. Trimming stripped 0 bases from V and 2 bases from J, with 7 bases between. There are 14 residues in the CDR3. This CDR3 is CASSLAEDTDTQYF. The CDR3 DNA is TGCGCCAGCAGCTTGGCCGAGGACACAGATACGCAGTATTTT. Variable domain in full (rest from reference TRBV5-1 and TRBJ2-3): KAGVTQTPRYLIKTRGQQVTLSCSPISGHRSVSWYQQTPGQGLQFLFEYFSETQRNKGNFPGRFSGRQFSNSRSEMNVSTLELGDSALYLCASSLAEDTDTQYFGPGTRLTVL.

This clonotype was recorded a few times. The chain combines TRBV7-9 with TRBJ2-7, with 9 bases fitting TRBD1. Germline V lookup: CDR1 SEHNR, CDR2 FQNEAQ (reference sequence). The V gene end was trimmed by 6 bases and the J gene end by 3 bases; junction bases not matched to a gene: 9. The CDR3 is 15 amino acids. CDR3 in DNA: TGTGCCAGCAGGTACGCCCCGGGACAGGGCTACGAGCAGTACTTC. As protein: CASRYAPGQGYEQYF. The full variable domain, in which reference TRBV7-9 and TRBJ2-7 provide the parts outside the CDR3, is DTGVSQNPRHKITKRGQNVTFRCDPISEHNRLYWYRQTLGQGPEFLTYFQNEAQLEKSRLLSDRFSAERPKGSFSTLEIQRTEQGDSAMYLCASRYAPGQGYEQYFGPGTRLTVT.

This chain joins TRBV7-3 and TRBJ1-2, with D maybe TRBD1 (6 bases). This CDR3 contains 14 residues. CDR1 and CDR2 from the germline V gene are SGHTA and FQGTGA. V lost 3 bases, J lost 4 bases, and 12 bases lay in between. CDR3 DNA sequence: TGTGCCAGCAGCTTGGACAGCGTGGGCTATGGCTACACCTTC. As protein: CASSLDSVGYGYTF.

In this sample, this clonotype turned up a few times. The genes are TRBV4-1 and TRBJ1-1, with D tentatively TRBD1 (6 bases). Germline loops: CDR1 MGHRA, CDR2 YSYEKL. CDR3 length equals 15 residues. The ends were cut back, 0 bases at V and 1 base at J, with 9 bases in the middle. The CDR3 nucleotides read TGCGCCAGCAGCCAAGATCGAGGGGGGAACACTGAAGCTTTCTTT. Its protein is CASSQDRGGNTEAFF.

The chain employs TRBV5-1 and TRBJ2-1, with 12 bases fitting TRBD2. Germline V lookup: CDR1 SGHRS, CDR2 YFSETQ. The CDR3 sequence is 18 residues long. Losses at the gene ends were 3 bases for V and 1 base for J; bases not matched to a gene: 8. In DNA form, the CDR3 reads TGCGCCAGCAGCTGGGCGGGACTAGCGGGCGGTTCCTACAATGAGCAGTTCTTC. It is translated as CASSWAGLAGGSYNEQFF. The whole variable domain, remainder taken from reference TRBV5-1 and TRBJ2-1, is KAGVTQTPRYLIKTRGQQVTLSCSPISGHRSVSWYQQTPGQGLQFLFEYFSETQRNKGNFPGRFSGRQFSNSRSEMNVSTLELGDSALYLCASSWAGLAGGSYNEQFFGPGTRLTVL.

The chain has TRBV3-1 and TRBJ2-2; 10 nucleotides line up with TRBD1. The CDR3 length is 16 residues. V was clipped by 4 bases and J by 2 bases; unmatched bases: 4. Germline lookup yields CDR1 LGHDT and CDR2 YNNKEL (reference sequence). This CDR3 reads CASSPRDRGNTGELFF. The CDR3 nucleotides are TGTGCCAGCAGCCCCCGGGACAGGGGCAACACCGGGGAGCTGTTTTTT. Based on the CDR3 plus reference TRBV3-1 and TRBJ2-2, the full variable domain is DTAVSQTPKYLVTQMGNDKSIKCEQNLGHDTMYWYKQDSKKFLKIMFSYNNKELIINETVPNRFSPKSPDKAHLNLHINSLELGDSAVYFCASSPRDRGNTGELFFGEGSRLTVL.

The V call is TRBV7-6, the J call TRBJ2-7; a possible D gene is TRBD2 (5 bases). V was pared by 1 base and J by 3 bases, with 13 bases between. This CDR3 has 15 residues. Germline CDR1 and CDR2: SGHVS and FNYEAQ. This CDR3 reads CASSLVPGSDYEQYF. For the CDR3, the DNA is TGTGCCAGCAGCTTAGTTCCGGGGTCAGACTACGAGCAGTACTTC.

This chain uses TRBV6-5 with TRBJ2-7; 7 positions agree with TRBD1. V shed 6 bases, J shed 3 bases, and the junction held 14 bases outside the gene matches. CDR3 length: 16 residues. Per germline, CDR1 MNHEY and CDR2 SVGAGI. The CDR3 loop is CASSQTGPGGFYEQYF. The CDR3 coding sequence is TGTGCCAGCAGCCAGACAGGGCCTGGCGGCTTCTACGAGCAGTACTTC.

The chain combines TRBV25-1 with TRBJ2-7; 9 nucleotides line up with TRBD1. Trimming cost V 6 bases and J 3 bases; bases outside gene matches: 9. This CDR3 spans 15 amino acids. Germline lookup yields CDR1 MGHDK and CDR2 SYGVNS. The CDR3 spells CASSEPGQGDYEQYF. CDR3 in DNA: TGTGCCAGCAGCGAACCGGGACAGGGCGACTACGAGCAGTACTTC.

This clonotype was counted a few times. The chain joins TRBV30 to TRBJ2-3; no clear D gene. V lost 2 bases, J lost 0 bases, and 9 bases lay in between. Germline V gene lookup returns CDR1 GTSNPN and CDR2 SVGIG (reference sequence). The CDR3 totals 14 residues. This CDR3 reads CAWSRKASTDTQYF. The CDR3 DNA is TGTGCCTGGAGTCGGAAGGCTAGCACAGATACGCAGTATTTT.

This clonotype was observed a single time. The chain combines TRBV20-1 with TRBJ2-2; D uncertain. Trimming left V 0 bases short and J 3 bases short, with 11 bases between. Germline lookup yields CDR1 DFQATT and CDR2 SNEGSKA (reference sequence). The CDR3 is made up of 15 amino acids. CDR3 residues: CSARDIMMDTGELFF. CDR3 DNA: TGCAGTGCTAGAGATATCATGATGGACACCGGGGAGCTGTTTTTT.

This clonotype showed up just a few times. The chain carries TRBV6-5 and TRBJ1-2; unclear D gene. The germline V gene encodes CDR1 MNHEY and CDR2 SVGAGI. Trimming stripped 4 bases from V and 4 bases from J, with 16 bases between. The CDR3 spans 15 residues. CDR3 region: CASSLDSKGFYGYTF. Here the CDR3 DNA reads TGTGCCAGCAGTTTAGATAGCAAGGGTTTCTATGGCTACACCTTC.

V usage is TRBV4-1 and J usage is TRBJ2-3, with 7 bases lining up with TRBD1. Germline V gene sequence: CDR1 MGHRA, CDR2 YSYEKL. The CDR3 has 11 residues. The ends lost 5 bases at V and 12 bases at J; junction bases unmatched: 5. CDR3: CASSRGGPQYF. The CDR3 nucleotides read TGCGCCAGCAGCAGAGGGGGCCCCCAGTATTTT.

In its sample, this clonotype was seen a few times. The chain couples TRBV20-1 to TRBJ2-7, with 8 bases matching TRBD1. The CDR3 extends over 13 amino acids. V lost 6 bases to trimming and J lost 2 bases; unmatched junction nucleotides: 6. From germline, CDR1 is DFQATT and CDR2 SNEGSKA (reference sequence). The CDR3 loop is CSAEDRETYEQYF. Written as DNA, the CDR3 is TGCAGTGCAGAGGACAGGGAAACCTACGAGCAGTACTTC.

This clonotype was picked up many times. Here the CDR3 reads CATSDPGGREADTQYF. The CDR3 nucleotides are TGTGCCACCAGTGATCCTGGCGGGAGGGAGGCAGATACGCAGTATTTT. The chain has TRBV24-1 and TRBJ2-3, with 9 bases identical to TRBD2. From germline, CDR1 is KGHDR and CDR2 SFDVKD. The CDR3 runs to 16 residues. The V segment lost 3 bases and the J segment 4 bases; nucleotides outside the gene matches: 7.

The CDR3, as DNA: TGTGCCAGCAGCTTGGGGGACGCCGGAAACACCATATATTTT. Residues: CASSLGDAGNTIYF. The V and J genes are TRBV5-6 and TRBJ1-3; a possible D gene is TRBD1 (5 bases). V dropped 0 bases and J dropped 4 bases, with 8 bases sitting between them. The germline V gene encodes CDR1 SGHDT and CDR2 YYEEEE. The CDR3 is made up of 14 amino acids.

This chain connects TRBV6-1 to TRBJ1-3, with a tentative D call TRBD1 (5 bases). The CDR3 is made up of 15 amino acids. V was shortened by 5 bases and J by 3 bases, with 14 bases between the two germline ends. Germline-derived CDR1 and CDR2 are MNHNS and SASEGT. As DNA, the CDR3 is TGTGCCAGCAGTCGCGGGGAAAGGGGTGGAAACACCATATATTTT. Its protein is CASSRGERGGNTIYF.

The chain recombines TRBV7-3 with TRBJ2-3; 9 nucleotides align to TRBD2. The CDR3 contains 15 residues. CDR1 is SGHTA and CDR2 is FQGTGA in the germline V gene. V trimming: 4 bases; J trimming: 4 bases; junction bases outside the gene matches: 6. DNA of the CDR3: TGTGCCAGCAGCTCCGGGACTAGCTGGGCAGATACGCAGTATTTT. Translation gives CASSSGTSWADTQYF.

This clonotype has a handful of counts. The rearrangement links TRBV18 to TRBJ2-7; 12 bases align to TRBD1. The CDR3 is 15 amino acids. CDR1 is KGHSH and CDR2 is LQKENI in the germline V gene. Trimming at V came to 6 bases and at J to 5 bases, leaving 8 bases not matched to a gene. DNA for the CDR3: TGTGCCAGCTCTCTATCCGGGACAGGGGGCAACGAGCAGTACTTC. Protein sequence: CASSLSGTGGNEQYF.